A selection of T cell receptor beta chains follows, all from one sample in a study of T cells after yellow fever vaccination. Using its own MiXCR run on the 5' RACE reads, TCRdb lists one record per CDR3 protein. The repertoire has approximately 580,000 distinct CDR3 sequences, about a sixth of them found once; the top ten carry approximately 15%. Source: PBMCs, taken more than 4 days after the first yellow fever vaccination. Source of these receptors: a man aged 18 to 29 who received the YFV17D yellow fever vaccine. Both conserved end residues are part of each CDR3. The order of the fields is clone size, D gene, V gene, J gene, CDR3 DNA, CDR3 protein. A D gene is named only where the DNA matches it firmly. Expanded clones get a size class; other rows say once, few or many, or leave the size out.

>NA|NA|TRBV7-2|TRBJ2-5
TGTGCCAGCAGCTTATCCCGGGGCAAAAAGACCCAGTACTTC
CASSLSRGKKTQYF
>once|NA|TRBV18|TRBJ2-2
TGTGCCAGCTCACCATCTCGGGGAACCGGGGAGCTGTTTTTT
CASSPSRGTGELFF
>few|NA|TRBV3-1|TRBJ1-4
TGTGCCAGCAGCCAAGTTCTGGACCATAATGAAAAACTGTTTTTT
CASSQVLDHNEKLFF
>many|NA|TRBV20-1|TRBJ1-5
TGCAGTGCTCCGGTTGGGGAACATCAGCCCCAGCATTTT
CSAPVGEHQPQHF
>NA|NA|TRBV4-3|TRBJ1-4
TGCGCCAGCAGCCAAGATAGGGGATCTAATGAAAAACTGTTTTTT
CASSQDRGSNEKLFF
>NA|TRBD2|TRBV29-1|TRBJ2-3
TGCAGCGTTGAAAGGGGCCAGCGGGGGGGGAGGGATACGCAGTATTTT
CSVERGQRGGRDTQYF
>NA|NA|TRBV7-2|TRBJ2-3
TGTGCCAGCAGCTTAGTGCAGGGTTCGGATACGCAGTATTTT
CASSLVQGSDTQYF
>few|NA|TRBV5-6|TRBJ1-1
TGTGCCAGCAGCTCGCGACTGTCGGGGGGCACTGAAGCTTTCTTT
CASSSRLSGGTEAFF
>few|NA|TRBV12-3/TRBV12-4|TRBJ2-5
TGTGCCAGCAGTATCGGGACACTTAAAGAGACCCAGTACTTC
CASSIGTLKETQYF
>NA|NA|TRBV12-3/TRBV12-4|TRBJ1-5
TGTGCCAGCAGTTTACAGGTCTCCCAGCCCCAGCATTTT
CASSLQVSQPQHF
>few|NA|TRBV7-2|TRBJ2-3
TGTGCCAGCAGCTTCGTTCAACCGCCCCTCGGGGGTACGCAGTATTTT
CASSFVQPPLGGTQYF
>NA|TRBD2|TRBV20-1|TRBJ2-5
TGCAGTGCTGCCCCCCTGAGGGCGGGGGGTATTGTGACCCAGTACTTC
CSAAPLRAGGIVTQYF
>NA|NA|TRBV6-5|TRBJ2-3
TGTGCCAGCAGTTACGGGGCGGGGGCAGCCCAATCCCCAGATACGCAGTATTTT
CASSYGAGAAQSPDTQYF
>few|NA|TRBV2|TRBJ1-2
TGTGCCAGCAGTGAAGACAGCTATGGCTACACCTTC
CASSEDSYGYTF
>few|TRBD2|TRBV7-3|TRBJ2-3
TGTGCCAGCAGCTTATCGGGCGGGAGCGGAGATACGCAGTATTTT
CASSLSGGSGDTQYF
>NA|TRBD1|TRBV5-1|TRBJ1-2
TGCGCCAGCAGCTCCGGGACAGGGAGGACCTATGGCTACACCTTC
CASSSGTGRTYGYTF
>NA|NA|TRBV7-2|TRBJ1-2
TGTGCCAGCAGCGTAGCGACAGCAACCTATGGCTACACCTTC
CASSVATATYGYTF
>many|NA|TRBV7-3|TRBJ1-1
TGTGCCAGCAGGGCGGGCGCGAACACTGAAGCTTTCTTT
CASRAGANTEAFF
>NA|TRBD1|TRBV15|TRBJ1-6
TGTGCCACCAGCAGAGATAGACAGGGGGGATCACCCCTCCACTTT
CATSRDRQGGSPLHF
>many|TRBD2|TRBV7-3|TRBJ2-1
TGTGCCAGCAGCTTGGGACTATACAATGAGCAGTTCTTC
CASSLGLYNEQFF
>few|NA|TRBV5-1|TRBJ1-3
TGCGCCAGCAGTGCGGGGTCCGGAAACACCATATATTTT
CASSAGSGNTIYF
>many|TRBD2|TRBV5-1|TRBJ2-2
TGCGCCAGCAGCAAAACTAGCGACACCGGGGAGCTGTTTTTT
CASSKTSDTGELFF
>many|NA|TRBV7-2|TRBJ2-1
TGTGCCAGCAGCCCAACGGTTGTTGGACTCTCCTACAATGAGCAGTTCTTC
CASSPTVVGLSYNEQFF
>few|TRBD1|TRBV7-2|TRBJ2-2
TGTGCCAGCAGCTCATTCCGGGACAGTAACACCGGGGAGCTGTTTTTT
CASSSFRDSNTGELFF
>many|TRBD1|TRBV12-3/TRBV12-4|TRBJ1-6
TGTGCCAGCAGTCCACGGACAGGGGGTAATTCACCCCTCCACTTT
CASSPRTGGNSPLHF
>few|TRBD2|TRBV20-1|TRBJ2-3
TGCAGTGCTAGCCCGGGGGGGCCCACAGATACGCAGTATTTT
CSASPGGPTDTQYF
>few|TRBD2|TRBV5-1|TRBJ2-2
TGCGCCAGCAGCTTGACTGGCGGGGGAGCTAACACCGGGGAGCTGTTTTTT
CASSLTGGGANTGELFF
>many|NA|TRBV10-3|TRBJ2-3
TGTGCCATCAGTGCCCGGCAGGGCACAGATACGCAGTATTTT
CAISARQGTDTQYF
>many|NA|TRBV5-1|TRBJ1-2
TGCGCCAGCAGCCCGAGGGAGACCTATGGCTACACCTTC
CASSPRETYGYTF
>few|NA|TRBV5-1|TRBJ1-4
TGCGCCAGCAGCTTTCAGGGCTCCGGTGTTCTGTTTTTT
CASSFQGSGVLFF
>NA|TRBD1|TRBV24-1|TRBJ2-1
TGTGCCACCAGTGATTCCCTGACAGGGGCCGAGCAGTTCTTC
CATSDSLTGAEQFF
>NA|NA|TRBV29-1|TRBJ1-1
TGCAGCGTTTCTGCTAACTACCCCACTGAAGCTTTCTTT
CSVSANYPTEAFF
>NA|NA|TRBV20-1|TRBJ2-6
TGCAGGGATCTCAGTACATTTACTGGGGCCAACGTCCTGACTTTC
CRDLSTFTGANVLTF
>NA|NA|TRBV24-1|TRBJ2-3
TGTGCCACCAGTGATTTCAAGGACGGTGGCACAGATACGCAGTATTTT
CATSDFKDGGTDTQYF
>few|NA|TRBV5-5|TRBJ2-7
TGTGCCAGCAGCTTGTTGGGCGGCAGGGTCTCCTACGAGCAGTACTTC
CASSLLGGRVSYEQYF
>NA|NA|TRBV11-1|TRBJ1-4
TGTGCCAGCAGCTTAGTGGTACTTCTGACGGACTTTAATGAAAAACTGTTTTTT
CASSLVVLLTDFNEKLFF
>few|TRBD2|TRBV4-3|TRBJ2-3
TGCGCCAGCAGCCAAGATAAAAGCGGGGGGGCCTTCGGGTTCCCAGATACGCAGTATTTT
CASSQDKSGGAFGFPDTQYF
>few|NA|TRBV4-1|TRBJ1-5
TGCGCCAGCAGCCAAGTAGGGGACCCCAGCAATCAGCCCCAGCATTTT
CASSQVGDPSNQPQHF
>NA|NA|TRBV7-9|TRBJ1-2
TGTGCCAGCAGCTTAGACCTCACGGGTGGCTACACCTTC
CASSLDLTGGYTF
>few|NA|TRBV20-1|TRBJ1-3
TGCAGTGCTAGTGAGGGCCTTGGAAACACCATATATTTT
CSASEGLGNTIYF
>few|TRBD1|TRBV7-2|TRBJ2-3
TGTGCCAGCAGACCCCGGGACAGGGATTCAGATACGCAGTATTTT
CASRPRDRDSDTQYF
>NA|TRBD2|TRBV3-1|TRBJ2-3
TGTGCCAGCAGCCAAGGGACTAGCGGGGTACAGGGTACGCAGTATTTT
CASSQGTSGVQGTQYF
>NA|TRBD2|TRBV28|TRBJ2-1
TGTGCCAGCAGTTTATCGACGGGGGGACACAATGAGCAGTTCTTC
CASSLSTGGHNEQFF
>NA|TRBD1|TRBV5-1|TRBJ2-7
TGCGCCAGCAGCTTGGTACAGGGGGAAAACGAGCAGTACTTC
CASSLVQGENEQYF
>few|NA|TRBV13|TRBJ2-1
TGTGCCAGCAGCAGGGCTGGCTACAATGAGCAGTTCTTC
CASSRAGYNEQFF
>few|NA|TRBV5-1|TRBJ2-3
TGCGCCAGCAGCCCGGGTTATACGCAGTATTTT
CASSPGYTQYF
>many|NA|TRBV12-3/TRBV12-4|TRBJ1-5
TGTGCCAGCAGTTTAAAGGGATATAGCAATCAGCCCCAGCATTTT
CASSLKGYSNQPQHF
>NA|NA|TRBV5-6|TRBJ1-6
TGTGCCAGCAGCTTGGATACCTTCTCCTATAATTCACCCCTCCACTTT
CASSLDTFSYNSPLHF
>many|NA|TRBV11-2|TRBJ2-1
TGTGCCAGCAGCCCCGTCGGGCCCTACAATGAGCAGTTCTTC
CASSPVGPYNEQFF
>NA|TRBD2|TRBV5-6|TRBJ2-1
TGTGCCAGCAGCTTGGATGCGGGGGGGGCCTTCAATGAGCAGTTCTTC
CASSLDAGGAFNEQFF
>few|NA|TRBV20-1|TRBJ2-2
TGCAGTGCTAGAGCCAGGGAGAGCGGGGAGCTGTTTTTT
CSARARESGELFF
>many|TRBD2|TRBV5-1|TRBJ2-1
TGCGCCAGCAGCCCTTCCAGCGGGGGTGATGAGCAGTTCTTC
CASSPSSGGDEQFF
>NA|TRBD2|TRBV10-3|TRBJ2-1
TGTGCCATCAGTGAGTCATCTAGCGGGGGGTACAATGAGCAGTTCTTC
CAISESSSGGYNEQFF
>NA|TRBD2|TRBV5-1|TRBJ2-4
TGCGCCAGCAGCGGCGGGGGTACAAACATTCAGTACTTC
CASSGGGTNIQYF
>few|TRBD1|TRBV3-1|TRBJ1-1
TGTGCCAGCGGAGACCAGGGGGGTGAGAACACTGAAGCTTTCTTT
CASGDQGGENTEAFF
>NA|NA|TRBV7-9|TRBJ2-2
TGTGCCAGCAGCTTAGGTGTTCGGAAGCACGGGGAGCTGTTTTTT
CASSLGVRKHGELFF
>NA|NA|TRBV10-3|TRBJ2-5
TGTGCCATCAGTCCGGGACACGGGAAAGAGACCCAGTACTTC
CAISPGHGKETQYF
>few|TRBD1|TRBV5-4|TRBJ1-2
TGTGCCAGCAGCTTGAACAGGGGGGACTATGGCTACACCTTC
CASSLNRGDYGYTF
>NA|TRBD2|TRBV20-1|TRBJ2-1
TGCAGTGCTCTACTAGCGAATGAGCAGTTCTTC
CSALLANEQFF